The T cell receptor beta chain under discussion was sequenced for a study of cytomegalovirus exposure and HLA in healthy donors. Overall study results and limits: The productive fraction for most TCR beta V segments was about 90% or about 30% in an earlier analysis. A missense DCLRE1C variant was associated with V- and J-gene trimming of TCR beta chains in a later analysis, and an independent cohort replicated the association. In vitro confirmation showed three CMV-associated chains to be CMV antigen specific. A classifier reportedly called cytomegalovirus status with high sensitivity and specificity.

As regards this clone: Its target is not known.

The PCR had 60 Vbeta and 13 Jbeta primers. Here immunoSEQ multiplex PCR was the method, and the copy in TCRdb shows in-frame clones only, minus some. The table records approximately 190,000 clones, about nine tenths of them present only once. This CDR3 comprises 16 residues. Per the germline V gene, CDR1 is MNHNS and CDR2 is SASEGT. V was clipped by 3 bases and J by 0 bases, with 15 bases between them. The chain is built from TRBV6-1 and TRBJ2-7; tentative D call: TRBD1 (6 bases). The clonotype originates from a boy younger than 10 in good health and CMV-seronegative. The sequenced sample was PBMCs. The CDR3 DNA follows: TGTGCCAGCAGTGAGGATTCAGGGGCTTACTCCTACGAGCAGTACTTC. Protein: CASSEDSGAYSYEQYF.